Shown below are 18 T cell receptor beta chains from a single sample sequenced in a study of breast tumors, draining lymph nodes, adjacent tissues. TCRdb reprocessed the multiplex PCR reads with MiXCR, giving one entry per CDR3 protein. This table holds around 150,000 distinct CDR3 sequences, around 20% found once. Breast cancer patients provided tissue from their axillary draining lymph nodes. Sequencing used axillary lymph node tissue. Source of these receptors: a female donor with breast cancer. Some clones in this sample may be carry-over from other donors' samples.

This clonotype has ten or more counts. V usage is TRBV4-3 and J usage is TRBJ2-7, with a weak D call TRBD2 (6 bases). The germline V gene encodes CDR1 LGHNA and CDR2 YSLEER. V shed 4 bases and J shed 6 bases, with 13 bases lying between them. This CDR3 region has 13 residues. CDR3 sequence: CASSLGGVTEQYF. In DNA, the CDR3 is TGCGCCAGCAGCCTTGGCGGGGTAACCGAGCAGTACTTC.

Worth noting for this clonotype: This may come from a read error, since a much larger clone is one base off. This chain uses TRBV6-5 with TRBJ2-7; unclear D gene. V lost 0 bases and J lost 6, with 6 bases in between. The germline CDR1 and CDR2 sequences are MNHEY and SVGAGI. CDR3 length: 12 amino acids. This chain's CDR3 is CASSYSETEQYF. In DNA, the CDR3 is TGTGCCAGCAGTTACTCAGAGACCGAGCAGTACTTC.

This clonotype showed up just a few times. The rearrangement links TRBV11-2 to TRBJ1-3, with D maybe TRBD1 (5 bases). This CDR3 region has 15 residues. The germline CDR1 and CDR2 sequences are SGHAT and FQNNGV. V shed 5 bases and J shed 0 bases, with 11 bases lying between them. In DNA form, the CDR3 reads TGTGCCAGCAGCCGGTGGACAAGCTCTGGAAACACCATATATTTT. Protein sequence: CASSRWTSSGNTIYF.

Only a few counts were recorded for this clonotype. This sequence joins TRBV19 and TRBJ2-1; D possibly corresponds to TRBD2 (5 bases). The CDR3 has 16 amino acids. Trimming cost V 3 bases and J 2 bases, with 14 bases left between them. The germline CDR1 and CDR2 sequences are LNHDA and SQIVND (reference sequence). CDR3 sequence reads: CASSIEGLGPYNEQFF. The CDR3 region has the DNA TGTGCCAGTAGTATCGAGGGTCTTGGGCCCTACAATGAGCAGTTCTTC.

Many counts were recorded for this clonotype. The chain carries TRBV7-9 and TRBJ2-1; 12 nucleotides match TRBD2. Germline assignment: CDR1 SEHNR and CDR2 FQNEAQ (reference sequence). The CDR3 extends over 15 amino acids. Trimming cost V 5 bases and J 8 bases; bases outside gene matches: 7. The CDR3 loop reads CASSETSGSGDEQFF. The CDR3 DNA follows: TGTGCCAGCAGCGAGACTAGCGGGAGTGGGGATGAGCAGTTCTTC.

This clonotype has a handful of counts. V and J are TRBV6-5 and TRBJ2-7; D unclear. The ends were cut back, 2 bases at V and 6 bases at J, with 5 bases in the middle. Germline CDR1 and CDR2: MNHEY and SVGAGI. This CDR3 is 11 amino acids long. CDR3 loop: CASSYGREQYF. CDR3 bases: TGTGCCAGCAGTTACGGTCGCGAGCAGTACTTC.

This clonotype appeared many times. CDR3 nucleotides: TGTGCCAGCAGCTTAGCGGGACTAGTAATCACCGGGGAGCTGTTTTTT. This codes for CASSLAGLVITGELFF. The chain combines TRBV7-8 with TRBJ2-2, with 8 bases aligning to TRBD2. The CDR3 spans 16 residues. From germline, CDR1 is SGHVS and CDR2 FQNEAQ. Trimming cost V 0 bases and J 4 bases; bases outside gene matches: 4.

This clonotype was recorded many times. J is TRBJ2-3 and V is TRBV19, with 11 bases identical to TRBD2. Trimming cost V 1 base and J 5 bases; bases outside gene matches: 8. Germline CDR1 and CDR2: LNHDA and SQIVND (reference sequence). The CDR3 has 17 amino acids. The CDR3 loop reads CASSIGGSGRGGDTQYF. Here the CDR3 DNA reads TGTGCCAGTAGTATAGGGGGTAGCGGGAGGGGTGGAGATACGCAGTATTTT.

The table lists this clonotype with many counts. The chain uses TRBV12-3 or TRBV12-4 and TRBJ1-3; D may be TRBD1 (6 bases). The CDR3 has 14 amino acids. Trimming took 6 bases from V and 1 from J, leaving 10 bases between them. CDR3: CASRPTGSGNTIYF. The CDR3 coding sequence is TGTGCCAGCAGGCCAACAGGGTCTGGAAACACCATATATTTT.

This clonotype showed up many times. The chain links TRBV5-8 to TRBJ2-7, with D uncertain. Germline CDR1 and CDR2: SGHTS and YDEGEE. The V end lost 2 bases, the J end lost 2 bases, and 8 bases lay between the germline ends. This CDR3 spans 13 amino acids. In DNA form, the CDR3 reads TGTGCCAGCAGCTTTGAGCGTCCCTACGAGCAGTACTTC. As protein: CASSFERPYEQYF.

This clonotype was seen repeatedly, ten times or more. The chain couples TRBV6-2 or TRBV6-3 to TRBJ2-1; the match to TRBD2 covers 9 bases. V was pared by 8 bases and J by 4 bases, with 6 bases of the junction left unmatched. Germline V gene data show CDR1 as MNHEY and CDR2 as SVGEGT. This CDR3 spans 14 amino acids. The CDR3 nucleotides read TGTGCCAGCCGTCCGCTAGCGGGGTACAATGAGCAGTTCTTC. This sequence encodes CASRPLAGYNEQFF.

This clonotype occurred many times. Written as DNA, the CDR3 is TGCAGTGCTCCTCCGGGGGGAAGTAATGAAAAACTGTTTTTT. Its protein product is CSAPPGGSNEKLFF. V and J are TRBV20-1 and TRBJ1-4, with D tentatively TRBD1 (5 bases). V was trimmed by 5 bases and J by 4 bases, leaving 14 bases between them. This CDR3 spans 14 amino acids. Germline V CDR1 and CDR2: DFQATT, SNEGSKA (reference sequence).

There are many counts of this clonotype. V and J are TRBV20-1 and TRBJ2-3; 14 positions agree with TRBD2. The V and J ends lost 5 bases and 3 bases, in that order; junction bases with no gene match: 4. The CDR3 loop spans 15 amino acids. Germline V gene lookup returns CDR1 DFQATT and CDR2 SNEGSKA (reference sequence). CDR3 nucleotides: TGCAGTGCTTCCGGACTAGCGGGAGGTACAGATACGCAGTATTTT. Translated: CSASGLAGGTDTQYF.

This clonotype was detected many times. The chain combines TRBV29-1 with TRBJ2-3, with 8 bases that match TRBD2. V shed 8 bases, J shed 4 bases, and the junction held 8 bases outside the gene matches. The CDR3 covers 13 residues. The V gene's germline CDR1 is SQVTM and CDR2 ANQGSEA. The CDR3 DNA reads as TGCAGCTTAACCGGGACTAGATCAGATACGCAGTATTTT. Protein: CSLTGTRSDTQYF.

In this sample, this clonotype turned up many times. V is TRBV5-6 and J is TRBJ2-2; the D gene could be TRBD1 or TRBD2 (6 bases each). Germline V gene lookup returns CDR1 SGHDT and CDR2 YYEEEE. V shed 3 bases and J shed 5 bases, with 14 bases lying between them. The CDR3 is 15 amino acids. CDR3 in amino acids: CASSYLTGTTGELFF. CDR3 in DNA: TGTGCCAGCAGCTACCTTACAGGGACTACCGGGGAGCTGTTTTTT.

As for this clonotype: A single base separates this from a much larger clone, so it may be a read error. The V gene is TRBV19, the J gene TRBJ2-3, with TRBD1 matching over 7 bases. The germline gives CDR1 LNHDA, CDR2 SQIVND (reference sequence). The CDR3 sequence is 17 residues long. Trimming at V came to 7 bases and at J to 5 bases, leaving 18 bases not matched to a gene. The CDR3 coding sequence is TGTGCCAGTACCTCGCGTCCGACAGGGTATGACATAGATACGCAGTATTTT. This sequence encodes CASTSRPTGYDIDTQYF.

This clonotype has a count of ten or more. The chain combines TRBV6-1 with TRBJ1-6, with D tentatively TRBD1 (6 bases). This CDR3 contains 17 residues. Deletions cut 4 bases from V and 3 bases from J, with 16 bases between. The germline V gene encodes CDR1 MNHNS and CDR2 SASEGT. The CDR3 nucleotides are TGTGCCAGCAGTGGCGGGAGGGGGGACCTCTATAATTCACCCCTCCACTTT. This sequence encodes CASSGGRGDLYNSPLHF.

This clonotype was seen at least ten times. The chain recombines TRBV6-1 with TRBJ2-7; TRBD1 matches at 9 bases. From germline, CDR1 is MNHNS and CDR2 SASEGT. V was clipped by 7 bases and J by 4 bases; unmatched bases: 8. The CDR3 is made up of 14 amino acids. CDR3 protein: CASISDRGSYEQYF. The CDR3, as DNA: TGTGCCAGCATTTCCGACAGGGGGTCGTACGAGCAGTACTTC.